These T cell receptor beta chains were read from a single sample in a study of shared clonotypes between healthy human individuals. TCRdb keeps only in-frame clones here, not all; method: immunoSEQ multiplex PCR. Of fewer than 400,000 clones detected, over 65% appear once; the ten largest clones hold 10%. Sequencing was carried out using memory CD4+ T cells sorted from blood. The receptors come from a young man in good health. Each CDR3 is given with its conserved first and last residue. Each record gives: clone size, V gene, D gene, J gene, CDR3 protein, CDR3 DNA. D genes are given only for firm matches. Size is omitted from some rows. Given values are once, few, many or a class for expanded clones.

clone_size: -; v_call: TRBV7-3; d_call: -; j_call: TRBJ1-1; cdr3_aa: CASSPGRVGYLNTEAFF; cdr3_nt: TGTGCCAGCAGTCCAGGAAGGGTGGGGTACTTGAACACTGAAGCTTTCTTT
clone_size: -; v_call: TRBV7-2; d_call: -; j_call: TRBJ2-7; cdr3_aa: CASSLAHEQYF; cdr3_nt: TGTGCCAGCAGCTTAGCCCACGAGCAGTACTTC
clone_size: -; v_call: TRBV12-5; d_call: -; j_call: TRBJ2-5; cdr3_aa: CASGLGDGGRETQYF; cdr3_nt: TGTGCTAGTGGTTTAGGAGACGGGGGGCGTGAGACCCAGTACTTC
clone_size: few; v_call: TRBV7-9; d_call: -; j_call: TRBJ1-6; cdr3_aa: CASSLETNSPLHF; cdr3_nt: TGTGCCAGCAGCTTAGAGACCAATTCACCCCTCCACTTT
clone_size: -; v_call: TRBV25-1; d_call: -; j_call: TRBJ2-7; cdr3_aa: CASSVRFTYEQYF; cdr3_nt: TGTGCCAGCAGTGTCCGGTTTACCTACGAGCAGTACTTC
clone_size: -; v_call: TRBV7-2; d_call: -; j_call: TRBJ2-7; cdr3_aa: CASSERSSPLIPYEQYF; cdr3_nt: TGTGCCAGCAGCGAACGAAGCAGTCCATTAATACCCTACGAGCAGTACTTC
clone_size: -; v_call: TRBV7-2; d_call: -; j_call: TRBJ2-2; cdr3_aa: CASSGRAAAPGELFF; cdr3_nt: TGTGCCAGCAGCGGGCGGGCCGCGGCCCCCGGGGAGCTGTTTTTT
clone_size: -; v_call: TRBV30; d_call: TRBD2; j_call: TRBJ2-7; cdr3_aa: CAWREAGINFSYEQYF; cdr3_nt: TGTGCCTGGAGGGAAGCGGGGATCAATTTCTCCTACGAGCAGTACTTC
clone_size: -; v_call: TRBV6-4; d_call: TRBD2; j_call: TRBJ2-3; cdr3_aa: CASSESSGADTQYF; cdr3_nt: TGTGCCAGCAGTGAATCTAGCGGGGCAGATACGCAGTATTTT
clone_size: -; v_call: TRBV2; d_call: TRBD1; j_call: TRBJ1-6; cdr3_aa: CASSSQGAVNSPLHF; cdr3_nt: TGTGCCAGCAGTTCACAGGGGGCGGTTAATTCACCCCTCCACTTT
clone_size: -; v_call: TRBV6-1; d_call: -; j_call: TRBJ1-5; cdr3_aa: CASRRQNGSNQPQHF; cdr3_nt: TGTGCCAGCAGAAGACAGAACGGTAGCAATCAGCCCCAGCATTTT
clone_size: few; v_call: TRBV9; d_call: -; j_call: TRBJ1-2; cdr3_aa: CASSLSARVHGGAGQHGYTF; cdr3_nt: TGTGCCAGCAGCCTCTCCGCTCGGGTTCACGGGGGCGCGGGTCAACATGGCTACACCTTC
clone_size: once; v_call: TRBV6-1; d_call: TRBD1; j_call: TRBJ1-2; cdr3_aa: CASSENRGYGYTF; cdr3_nt: TGTGCCAGCAGTGAAAACAGGGGCTATGGCTACACCTTC
clone_size: -; v_call: TRBV7-9; d_call: -; j_call: TRBJ1-1; cdr3_aa: CASSLGQKNTEAFF; cdr3_nt: TGTGCCAGCAGCTTAGGACAGAAGAACACTGAAGCTTTCTTT
clone_size: -; v_call: TRBV7-2; d_call: TRBD1; j_call: TRBJ2-3; cdr3_aa: CASSSTGQGSTDTQYF; cdr3_nt: TGTGCCAGCAGCTCCACGGGACAGGGGAGCACAGATACGCAGTATTTT
clone_size: -; v_call: TRBV4-3; d_call: -; j_call: TRBJ1-2; cdr3_aa: CASSQEFRQGYGYTF; cdr3_nt: TGCGCCAGCAGCCAAGAATTTCGGCAGGGCTATGGCTACACCTTC
clone_size: -; v_call: TRBV7-9; d_call: -; j_call: TRBJ1-4; cdr3_aa: CASSPRAQGNEKLFF; cdr3_nt: TGTGCCAGCAGCCCGAGGGCCCAGGGGAATGAAAAACTGTTTTTT
clone_size: -; v_call: TRBV7-6; d_call: -; j_call: TRBJ1-1; cdr3_aa: CASSKGGMNTEAFF; cdr3_nt: TGTGCCAGCAGCAAGGGGGGAATGAACACTGAAGCTTTCTTT
clone_size: -; v_call: TRBV11-2; d_call: -; j_call: TRBJ1-6; cdr3_aa: CASSLEADSPLHF; cdr3_nt: TGTGCCAGCAGCTTAGAGGCGGATTCACCCCTCCACTTT
clone_size: once; v_call: TRBV18; d_call: TRBD2; j_call: TRBJ2-7; cdr3_aa: CASSPLAGYEQYF; cdr3_nt: TGTGCCAGCTCACCTCTAGCGGGGTACGAGCAGTACTTC
clone_size: -; v_call: TRBV5-4; d_call: -; j_call: TRBJ1-2; cdr3_aa: CASRMLANYGYTF; cdr3_nt: TGTGCCAGCAGAATGTTAGCTAACTATGGCTACACCTTC
clone_size: -; v_call: TRBV19; d_call: -; j_call: TRBJ1-2; cdr3_aa: CASSLGGRSYGYTF; cdr3_nt: TGTGCCAGTAGTCTCGGCGGAAGATCATATGGCTACACCTTC
clone_size: -; v_call: TRBV28; d_call: -; j_call: TRBJ2-7; cdr3_aa: CASSSSETGYYEQYF; cdr3_nt: TGTGCCAGCAGTTCTTCCGAGACAGGCTACTACGAGCAGTACTTC
clone_size: many; v_call: TRBV30; d_call: TRBD1; j_call: TRBJ1-4; cdr3_aa: CAWATGTNEKLFF; cdr3_nt: TGTGCCTGGGCGACAGGGACTAATGAAAAACTGTTTTTT
clone_size: -; v_call: TRBV18; d_call: -; j_call: TRBJ1-1; cdr3_aa: CASSVGENTEAFF; cdr3_nt: TGTGCCAGCTCGGTTGGGGAGAACACTGAAGCTTTCTTT
clone_size: -; v_call: TRBV5-4; d_call: TRBD1; j_call: TRBJ1-2; cdr3_aa: CASSLLGTGVVSYTF; cdr3_nt: TGTGCCAGCAGCCTACTGGGGACAGGGGTTGTGAGCTACACCTTC
clone_size: -; v_call: TRBV19; d_call: -; j_call: TRBJ1-1; cdr3_aa: CASTVHPSWENTEAFF; cdr3_nt: TGTGCCAGTACGGTCCACCCCTCGTGGGAGAACACTGAAGCTTTCTTT
clone_size: -; v_call: TRBV28; d_call: -; j_call: TRBJ2-3; cdr3_aa: CASSLLRSSTDTQYF; cdr3_nt: TGTGCCAGCAGTTTACTACGGTCCAGCACAGATACGCAGTATTTT
clone_size: -; v_call: TRBV5-1; d_call: TRBD2; j_call: TRBJ2-1; cdr3_aa: CASSLSGWRGNYNEQFF; cdr3_nt: TGCGCCAGCAGCTTGTCGGGCTGGCGGGGGAACTACAATGAGCAGTTCTTC
clone_size: once; v_call: TRBV7-6; d_call: -; j_call: TRBJ1-4; cdr3_aa: CASSVAGRTNEKLFF; cdr3_nt: TGTGCCAGCAGTGTGGCAGGGCGGACTAATGAAAAACTGTTTTTT
clone_size: -; v_call: TRBV14; d_call: -; j_call: TRBJ2-3; cdr3_aa: CASSQAGGTDTQYF; cdr3_nt: TGTGCCAGCAGCCAAGCGGGTGGGACAGATACGCAGTATTTT
clone_size: -; v_call: TRBV7-2; d_call: -; j_call: TRBJ2-7; cdr3_aa: CASSSQEYEQYF; cdr3_nt: TGTGCCAGCAGCAGCCAAGAGTACGAGCAGTACTTC
clone_size: once; v_call: TRBV30; d_call: TRBD1; j_call: TRBJ1-5; cdr3_aa: CAWSDRGNQPQHF; cdr3_nt: TGTGCCTGGAGTGACAGGGGAAATCAGCCCCAGCATTTT
clone_size: -; v_call: TRBV7-3; d_call: -; j_call: TRBJ1-1; cdr3_aa: CASSLITDTEAFF; cdr3_nt: TGTGCCAGCAGCTTAATTACGGACACTGAAGCTTTCTTT
clone_size: -; v_call: TRBV28; d_call: -; j_call: TRBJ1-4; cdr3_aa: CASSLPGVNEKLFF; cdr3_nt: TGTGCCAGCAGTTTACCAGGGGTAAATGAAAAACTGTTTTTT
clone_size: -; v_call: TRBV6-5; d_call: -; j_call: TRBJ2-1; cdr3_aa: CASSRTGNEQFF; cdr3_nt: TGTGCCAGCAGTCGGACCGGCAATGAGCAGTTCTTC
clone_size: -; v_call: TRBV10-3; d_call: -; j_call: TRBJ1-3; cdr3_aa: CAISETGSGNTIYF; cdr3_nt: TGTGCCATCAGTGAGACAGGGTCTGGAAACACCATATATTTT
clone_size: -; v_call: TRBV13; d_call: TRBD1; j_call: TRBJ1-2; cdr3_aa: CASSQDRAKGYTF; cdr3_nt: TGTGCCAGCAGCCAGGACAGGGCCAAGGGCTACACCTTC
clone_size: -; v_call: TRBV25-1; d_call: -; j_call: TRBJ1-4; cdr3_aa: CASSGGETNEKLFF; cdr3_nt: TGTGCCAGCAGTGGCGGAGAAACTAATGAAAAACTGTTTTTT
clone_size: many; v_call: TRBV5-6; d_call: TRBD2; j_call: TRBJ2-1; cdr3_aa: CASSLVGGRDYNEQFF; cdr3_nt: TGTGCCAGCAGCTTGGTCGGCGGGAGGGACTACAATGAGCAGTTCTTC
clone_size: -; v_call: TRBV14; d_call: -; j_call: TRBJ1-2; cdr3_aa: CASSQYRDSGYTF; cdr3_nt: TGTGCCAGCAGCCAATATCGTGACAGCGGCTACACCTTC